One sample yielded the 17 T cell receptor beta chains listed below, sequenced in a study of Graves' ophthalmopathy and Graves' hyperthyroidism. The authors amplified TCR beta CDR3 regions from RNA transcripts. HTBI primers were employed in first-round RT-PCR, then a second-round multiplex PCR followed. TCRdb re-called the multiplex PCR reads with MiXCR, one entry per CDR3 protein. The sample carries 900,000 to 1,200,000 distinct CDR3 sequences, 35% to 40% recorded once. Sequencing used peripheral blood or thyroid tissue (not recorded which). All receptors derive from an adult man with Graves' hyperthyroidism.

This rearrangement joins TRBV5-5 to TRBJ2-5; the match to TRBD2 covers 13 bases. The germline V gene encodes CDR1 SGHKS and CDR2 YYEKEE (reference sequence). This CDR3 contains 16 residues. J was trimmed by 3 bases and V by 5 bases; bases with no gene match: 7. CDR3 DNA: TGTGCCAGCAGTTACGGGACTAGCGGGGCCAAAGAGACCCAGTACTTC. Amino acid sequence: CASSYGTSGAKETQYF.

The chain recombines TRBV20-1 with TRBJ2-7; TRBD2 agrees at 9 bases. V was clipped by 0 bases and J by 4 bases; unmatched bases: 19. Germline V gene lookup returns CDR1 DFQATT and CDR2 SNEGSKA (reference sequence). The CDR3 has 19 amino acids. The CDR3 DNA reads as TGCAGTGCTAGAGATTGGTCACTAGCGGGTTCCCCCTCTACTTACGAGCAGTACTTC. This sequence encodes CSARDWSLAGSPSTYEQYF.

This chain connects TRBV24-1 to TRBJ2-1; 7 bases align to TRBD2. Germline trimming cut 4 bases from V and 8 bases from J; bases unmatched to any gene: 4. The CDR3 runs to 13 residues. CDR1 KGHDR and CDR2 SFDVKD come from the germline V gene. CDR3 amino acids: CATSDSGRDEQFF. The CDR3, as DNA: TGTGCCACCAGTGACTCAGGGAGGGATGAGCAGTTCTTC.

CDR3 sequence: CASSADVGDRAHTEAFF. The CDR3 bases are TGTGCCAGCAGCGCAGACGTGGGGGACAGGGCTCACACTGAAGCTTTCTTT. V is TRBV11-3 and J is TRBJ1-1; TRBD1 aligns across 9 bases. The trim removed 5 bases at V and 3 bases at J, leaving 13 bases unmatched. Germline V gene lookup returns CDR1 SGHNT and CDR2 YENEEA. The CDR3 loop spans 17 amino acids.

This clonotype was seen many times. The CDR3 protein is CASSIVVGDGYTF. Here the CDR3 DNA reads TGTGCCAGTAGTATAGTGGTCGGGGACGGCTACACCTTC. This chain connects TRBV19 to TRBJ1-2, with a weak D call TRBD1 (5 bases). Trimming cost V 1 base and J 8 bases, with 11 bases left between them. CDR3 length equals 13 residues. Germline CDR1 LNHDA, CDR2 SQIVND (reference sequence).

This clonotype was seen repeatedly, ten times or more. The chain uses TRBV5-5 and TRBJ1-2; weak D call: TRBD1 (5 bases). The CDR3 spans 15 residues. The V gene lost 4 bases and the J gene lost 1 base, with 14 bases spanning the gap. Germline V gene lookup returns CDR1 SGHKS and CDR2 YYEKEE (reference sequence). CDR3 DNA sequence: TGTGCCAGCAGCCTCGGGACCGAAAGTAACTATGGCTACACCTTC. The encoded protein is CASSLGTESNYGYTF.

This clonotype has a handful of counts. The gene calls are TRBV29-1 and TRBJ1-1, with TRBD1 identical over 8 bases. Looked up from germline, CDR1 is SQVTM and CDR2 is ANQGSEA. The CDR3 contains 14 residues. The V and J ends lost 5 bases and 7 bases, in that order; junction bases with no gene match: 12. As DNA, the CDR3 is TGCAGCGTTCAATTCGGACAGGGCGAGTTTGAAGCTTTCTTT. It yields the protein CSVQFGQGEFEAFF.

The chain recombines TRBV19 with TRBJ1-5; TRBD1 matches at 9 bases. The V and J ends lost 3 bases and 2 bases, in that order; junction bases with no gene match: 5. The CDR3 spans 16 residues. Looked up from germline, CDR1 is LNHDA and CDR2 is SQIVND (reference sequence). In DNA form, the CDR3 reads TGTGCCAGTAGTATGGCCGGGACAGGGCGCAATCAGCCCCAGCATTTT. It codes for CASSMAGTGRNQPQHF.

The rearrangement uses TRBV5-4 and TRBJ1-1; 9 positions agree with TRBD1. CDR1 and CDR2 from the germline V gene are SGHNT and YYREEE (reference sequence). The CDR3 consists of 16 residues. Trimming removed 4 bases from V and 5 bases from J; junction bases left unmatched: 12. Written as DNA, the CDR3 is TGTGCCAGCAGCGGGACCCGACAGGGGGTGGGAACTGAAGCTTTCTTT. Encoded protein: CASSGTRQGVGTEAFF.

The chain joins TRBV12-3 or TRBV12-4 to TRBJ2-2, with no clear D. There are 16 residues in the CDR3. The V and J ends lost 1 base and 1 base respectively, with 10 bases between them. The CDR3 nucleotides read TGTGCCAGCAGTTTAGATGGCGGTGAGAACACCGGGGAGCTGTTTTTT. Protein product: CASSLDGGENTGELFF.

This clonotype was seen ten or more times. The chain uses TRBV6-2 or TRBV6-3 and TRBJ1-1; D perhaps matches TRBD1 (6 bases). This CDR3 region has 14 residues. Trimming took 11 bases from V and 1 from J, leaving 17 bases between them. From germline, CDR1 is MNHEY and CDR2 SVGEGT. CDR3 nucleotide sequence: TGTGCCTCGGCATGGCGGGACAAGAACACTGAAGCTTTCTTT. Amino acid sequence: CASAWRDKNTEAFF.

In regard to this clonotype: A read error may produce the germline difference seen at one junction end. The chain joins TRBV10-3 to TRBJ2-6, with a weak D call TRBD1 (5 bases). Germline loops: CDR1 ENHRY, CDR2 SYGVKD. The CDR3 has 18 residues. CDR3 sequence: CASSYREQGNSGANVLTF. For the CDR3, the DNA is TGTGCCAGCAGTTACAGAGAGCAGGGAAACTCTGGGGCCAACGTCCTGACTTTC.

The rearrangement links TRBV5-1 to TRBJ1-1; D unresolved. From germline, CDR1 is SGHRS and CDR2 YFSETQ. V was trimmed by 0 bases and J by 7 bases, leaving 10 bases between them. This CDR3 is 13 amino acids long. DNA for the CDR3: TGCGCCAGCAGCTTGGCCGGAAGGAGTGAAGCTTTCTTT. Translated: CASSLAGRSEAFF. The full variable domain, its missing parts supplied by reference TRBV5-1 and TRBJ1-1, is KAGVTQTPRYLIKTRGQQVTLSCSPISGHRSVSWYQQTPGQGLQFLFEYFSETQRNKGNFPGRFSGRQFSNSRSEMNVSTLELGDSALYLCASSLAGRSEAFFGQGTRLTVV.

The rearrangement links TRBV7-2 to TRBJ2-5; D is possibly TRBD1 (6 bases). Germline CDR1 reads SGHTA; CDR2 reads FQGNSA. This CDR3 region has 13 residues. The V end was cut by 3 bases, the J end by 9 bases, with 14 bases between. In DNA, the CDR3 is TGTGCCAGCAGCTTTCAACCTCAGGGGCCCCAGTACTTC. Translating gives CASSFQPQGPQYF.

This clonotype was seen repeatedly, ten times or more. V usage is TRBV20-1 and J usage is TRBJ1-1; D gene unclear. The CDR3 totals 14 residues. The V and J ends lost 3 bases and 0 bases respectively, with 11 bases between them. Germline CDR1 is DFQATT and CDR2 is SNEGSKA (reference sequence). CDR3 DNA: TGCAGTGCTAGTTTGGCCAGCTTGAACACTGAAGCTTTCTTT. Translating gives CSASLASLNTEAFF.

Notes on this clonotype: The junction differs from germline at one of its ends, possibly a read error. The rearrangement uses TRBV10-3 and TRBJ2-7, with a possible D match to TRBD1 (5 bases). CDR1 is ENHRY and CDR2 is SYGVKD in the germline V gene. This CDR3 has 15 residues. CDR3 protein: CASSVLRVSTYEQYF. In DNA form, the CDR3 reads TGTGCCAGCAGTGTACTCAGGGTTTCGACCTACGAGCAGTACTTC.

In its sample, this clonotype was seen many times. This sequence joins TRBV29-1 and TRBJ2-5; 10 positions agree with TRBD1. Germline CDR1 is SQVTM and CDR2 is ANQGSEA. This CDR3 is built from 16 residues. The trim removed 4 bases at V and 4 bases at J, leaving 12 bases unmatched. As DNA, the CDR3 is TGCAGCGTTGTAAGGGACAGGGGATCCCGGGGAGAGACCCAGTACTTC. Its translation: CSVVRDRGSRGETQYF.